This TCR beta chain emerged from a study of long-term antiretroviral therapy in people with HIV (dated by TCRdb to 2022 to 2024). Some background on the complete study: The earliest samples were collected about a decade before the 2015 WHO recommendation for immediate ART, when ART was typically delayed until CD4 counts fell. Whether ART initiation and durable HIV suppression were associated with changes in peripheral blood TRB repertoire composition and diversity was tested in a retrospective serial study. A total of 192 cryopreserved PBMC samples came from a few dozen adults with confirmed HIV infection and were collected serially over a mean of approximately six years (range 1-12). Among the 30 or so participants with HIV, eleven were female. No cross-contamination during QIAcube processing was shown when test extractions of a monoclonal T-cell line were performed alongside approximately 32 polyclonal samples.

To be included, a participant needed at least one PBMC sample from before ART initiation plus at least two post-ART samples. All participants with HIV were treated in the United States of America. Before DNA extraction, cryopreserved samples containing 1-10 million PBMC were thawed and washed. At the time of the earliest PBMC sample, participants with HIV were aged between roughly 23 and 60 years. Per participant, PBMC samples came from 1-4 timepoints prior to ART initiation and 2-8 timepoints following ART initiation, for a median of 7 samples. For every participant, serial HIV viral load, CD4+ T-cell count, ART history and demographic data were obtained. Using a Qiagen kit on a QIAcube, genomic DNA was extracted from unsorted PBMC, with samples processed in batches of 12. About this clone: Its antigen is still unknown. No base quality information exists; no much larger clone differs at one position.

For CDR1 and CDR2, the germline V gene lists SGDLS and YYNGEE. From the cysteine through the phenylalanine, the CDR3 covers 16 amino acids. The sequence is cut down to CDR3 DNA, 48 bases in frame from base 1. Trimming takes 0 bases off V and 0 bases off J; junction bases not matched to a gene: 5. The immunoSEQ hsTCRB v3.0 assay was used at survey level resolution to sequence the TRB variable region. The target sequencing depth for TRB was roughly 35,000-55,000 T-cell genomes per sample. An Illumina MiSeq with a v3 150-cycle kit was used to sequence the pooled TRB libraries. The authors' analysis ran thus. Analysis of repertoires was carried out in R inside a reproducible Nextflow workflow spanning QC, data transformation and analysis. LymphoSeq2, an R package for exploring AIRR-Seq data, was used to implement custom analyses. A handful of samples that yielded fewer than 5000 total TRB sequences were excluded, so that around 190 HIV repertoires were analyzed. Among the roughly 190 retained HIV repertoires, approximately 61 were collected before ART initiation and approximately 130 after ART initiation. Repertoires were downsampled to 5000 TRB nucleotide sequences, with summary statistics averaged over 100 downsampling iterations. TRB sequences were retained for analysis only if CDR3 regions of at least seven amino acids were present. Diversity was measured with a Shannon entropy-derived clonality score and the Gini coefficient. In repertoire networks, the top 5000 CDR3 amino acid sequences were linked whenever an edit distance of one separated two sequences. For TRB CDR3 amino acid sequences, antigen specificity groups and MHC restriction were predicted with GLIPH2. Known CMV, EBV, HIV or tissue antigen associations were flagged by matching CDR3 amino acid sequences against VDJdb and McPAS-TCR. Pre-ART, post-ART and control groups were compared with Wilcoxon signed-rank tests and Holm-Bonferroni correction. TCRdb took this table from immuneACCESS and kept in-frame rearrangements with V and J called. Such tables lack part of the clones; where checked against another copy, unresolved V genes explain under half of the gap, and the rest is unexplained. V, J and clone size were drawn from that table, and D and trimming were deduced from the DNA. The sample includes around 25,000 clones, with 95% observed a single time. 2% to 2.5% of the sample lies in the top ten.

Beyond this particular receptor, the publication reports: Because pre-ART samples had limited cell numbers, unsorted PBMC were profiled rather than sorted CD4+ and CD8+ T cells. HIV repertoires had narrower CDR3 length ranges than controls, and the network structure suggested an antigen-experienced repertoire that shifted only slightly toward naive after ART. At every time point, the repertoire was dominated by expanded TRB clones first identified before ART initiation, although this dominance fluctuated and, in many PLHIV, declined after ART. Since PBMC availability was limited, sequencing covered only the TCR beta chain, with no alpha chain pairing. ART initiation was associated with a significant increase in TRB diversity, but diversity stayed significantly below transplant donor controls even after long-term ART. Inferences about post-ART repertoire changes are limited because no data were available on ART adherence, viral resistance or therapy changes. The samples span the years 2004 to 2017, and the ART regimens used may be less effective than current regimens.

The starting material was unsorted PBMCs, obtained roughly 5.1 years after starting antiretroviral therapy. The chain was built from TRBV9 and TRBJ2-5, and TRBD1 matches 7 of the central bases. This TCR was recovered from a woman between 45 and 60 years old with HIV. The base sequence is TGTGCCAGCAGCGTAGGGACAGGTTCGTACCAAGAGACCCAGTACTTC. The encoded protein is CASSVGTGSYQETQYF.